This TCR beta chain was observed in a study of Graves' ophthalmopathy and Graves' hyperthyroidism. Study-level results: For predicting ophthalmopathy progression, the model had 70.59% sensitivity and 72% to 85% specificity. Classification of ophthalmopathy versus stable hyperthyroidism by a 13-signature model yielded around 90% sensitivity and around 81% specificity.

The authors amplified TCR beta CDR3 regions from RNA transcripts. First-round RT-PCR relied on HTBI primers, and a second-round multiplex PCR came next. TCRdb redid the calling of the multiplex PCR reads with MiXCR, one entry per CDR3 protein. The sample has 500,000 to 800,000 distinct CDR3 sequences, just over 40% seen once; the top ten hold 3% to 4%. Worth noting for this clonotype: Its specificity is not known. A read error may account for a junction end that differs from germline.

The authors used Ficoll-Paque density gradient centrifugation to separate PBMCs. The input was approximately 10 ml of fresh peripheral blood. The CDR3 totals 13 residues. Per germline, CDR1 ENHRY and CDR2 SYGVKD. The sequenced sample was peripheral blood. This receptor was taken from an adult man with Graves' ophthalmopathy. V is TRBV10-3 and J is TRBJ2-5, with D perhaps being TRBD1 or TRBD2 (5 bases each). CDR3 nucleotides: TGTGCCACTCTGAGGGGTCGGCAAGAGACCCAGCACTTC. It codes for CATLRGRQETQHF.